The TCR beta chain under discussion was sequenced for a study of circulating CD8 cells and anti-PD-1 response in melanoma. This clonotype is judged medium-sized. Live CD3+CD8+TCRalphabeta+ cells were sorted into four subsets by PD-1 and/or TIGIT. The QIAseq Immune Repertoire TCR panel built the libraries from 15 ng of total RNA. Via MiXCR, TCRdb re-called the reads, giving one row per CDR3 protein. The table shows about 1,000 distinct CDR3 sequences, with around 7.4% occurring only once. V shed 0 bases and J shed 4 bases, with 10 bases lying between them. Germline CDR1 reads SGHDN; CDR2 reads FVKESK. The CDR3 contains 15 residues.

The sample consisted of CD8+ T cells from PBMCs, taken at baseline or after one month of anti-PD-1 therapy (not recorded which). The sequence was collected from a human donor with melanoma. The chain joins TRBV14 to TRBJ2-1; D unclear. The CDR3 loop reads CASSQEGTVYNEQFF. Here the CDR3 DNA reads TGTGCCAGCAGCCAAGAAGGAACGGTTTACAATGAGCAGTTCTTC.